The 19 T cell receptor beta chains below were found in one sample sequenced in a study of T cell repertoires in cytomegalovirus infection. No antigen has been assigned to these receptors. TCRdb re-called the reads through MiXCR, storing one row per CDR3 protein. The table lists approximately 600,000 distinct CDR3 sequences, under 45% of them singletons. The material sequenced was cultured PBMCs, taken from culture after CMV antigen stimulation. The source is a human donor in good health (CMV status not recorded). Some clones in this sample may be carry-over from other donors' samples.

This chain connects TRBV2 to TRBJ2-1; maybe TRBD1 (5 bases). Germline CDR1 is SNHLY and CDR2 is FYNNEI. Trimming left V 11 bases short and J 15 bases short, with 20 bases between. There are 11 residues in the CDR3. CDR3 region: CAQGFPSGPFF. CDR3 DNA sequence: TGTGCCCAGGGTTTTCCATCTGGTCCGTTCTTC.

This chain connects TRBV7-2 to TRBJ2-1; D could derive from TRBD1 or TRBD2 (7 bases each). Germline CDR1 SGHTA, CDR2 FQGNSA. V was clipped by 6 bases and J by 5 bases, with 14 bases between them. This CDR3 is built from 14 residues. CDR3 loop: CASRAGGEHNEQFF. Here the CDR3 DNA reads TGTGCCAGCAGAGCAGGGGGGGAGCACAATGAGCAGTTCTTC.

This clonotype was counted a few times. The V and J genes are TRBV7-2 and TRBJ2-3; the D gene could be TRBD1 or TRBD2 (5 bases each). The ends were cut back, 1 base at V and 2 bases at J, with 10 bases in the middle. The CDR3 runs to 15 residues. Germline CDR1 SGHTA, CDR2 FQGNSA. The CDR3 DNA follows: TGTGCCAGCAGCTTAGGGGGGACGCCCACAGATACGCAGTATTTT. Translating it yields CASSLGGTPTDTQYF.

The chain joins TRBV5-1 to TRBJ2-1; 11 positions match TRBD2. This CDR3 is built from 14 residues. V was pared by 2 bases and J by 7 bases, with 2 bases of the junction left unmatched. Germline V gene data show CDR1 as SGHRS and CDR2 as YFSETQ. CDR3: CASSFGTSGNEQFF. CDR3 in DNA: TGCGCCAGCAGCTTCGGGACTAGCGGTAATGAGCAGTTCTTC.

This clonotype occurred a few times. The chain uses TRBV7-6 and TRBJ2-1; D possibly corresponds to TRBD1 (5 bases). This CDR3 has 15 residues. V lost 2 bases to trimming and J lost 9 bases, with 17 bases between them. The V gene's germline CDR1 is SGHVS and CDR2 FNYEAQ. The CDR3 bases are TGTGCCAGCAGCTTATTAGGGGTCCTTGGTGGTGAGCAGTTCTTC. Protein: CASSLLGVLGGEQFF.

This clonotype has more than one count but fewer than ten. This chain uses TRBV7-6 with TRBJ2-1; possible D gene TRBD2, 6 bases. Germline V gives CDR1 SGHVS, CDR2 FNYEAQ. V lost 3 bases and J lost 5, with 8 bases in between. The CDR3 loop spans 13 amino acids. As DNA, the CDR3 is TGTGCCAGCAGCTTCTCGGGGGACAATGAGCAGTTCTTC. It translates to CASSFSGDNEQFF.

The chain combines TRBV7-8 with TRBJ2-1, with TRBD2 as a possible D gene (5 bases). The V gene lost 5 bases and the J gene lost 8 bases, with 10 bases spanning the gap. The CDR3 extends over 12 amino acids. Looked up from germline, CDR1 is SGHVS and CDR2 is FQNEAQ. For the CDR3, the DNA is TGTGCCAGCAGCAGAGGGATGGATGAGCAGTTCTTC. The encoded protein is CASSRGMDEQFF.

The chain combines TRBV15 with TRBJ2-3; the D is unclear. The V end was cut by 0 bases, the J end by 4 bases, with 8 bases between. CDR3 length: 14 amino acids. CDR1 and CDR2 from the germline V gene are LNHNV and YYDKDF (reference sequence). Here the CDR3 reads CATSRDRVPDTQYF. The CDR3, as DNA: TGTGCCACCAGCAGAGACCGGGTCCCAGATACGCAGTATTTT.

The chain recombines TRBV11-2 with TRBJ2-2; no clear D. V was clipped by 6 bases and J by 2 bases, with 13 bases between them. Germline V lookup: CDR1 SGHAT, CDR2 FQNNGV. CDR3 length: 15 amino acids. As DNA, the CDR3 is TGTGCCAGCAGGCCTCAAACCGGAAACACCGGGGAGCTGTTTTTT. This gives the protein CASRPQTGNTGELFF.

The chain carries TRBV4-1 and TRBJ1-2; D ambiguous. Germline V gene sequence: CDR1 MGHRA, CDR2 YSYEKL. This CDR3 spans 16 amino acids. V shed 3 bases and J shed 1 base, with 15 bases lying between them. The CDR3 loop reads CASSHIPGTDNYGYTF. The CDR3 region has the DNA TGCGCCAGCAGCCACATCCCGGGCACAGATAACTATGGCTACACCTTC.

This clonotype was recorded many times. The genes are TRBV28 and TRBJ2-7; TRBD2 might be the D (7 bases). Germline CDR1 is MDHEN and CDR2 is SYDVKM. V was pared by 5 bases and J by 2 bases, with 10 bases between. This CDR3 comprises 13 residues. The CDR3 nucleotides are TGTGCCAGCAGTAGGGGGGGACCCTACGAGCAGTACTTC. Protein product: CASSRGGPYEQYF.

The chain carries TRBV7-8 and TRBJ1-2, with 7 positions matching TRBD1. The CDR3 totals 13 residues. J gave up 8 bases and V 1 base, and 4 bases lay outside the gene matches. CDR1 and CDR2 from the germline V gene are SGHVS and FQNEAQ. CDR3 region: CASSLGAGGGYTF. The DNA of the CDR3 is TGTGCCAGCAGCTTAGGGGCAGGGGGGGGCTACACCTTC.

This clonotype was detected only once. The rearrangement links TRBV4-1 to TRBJ2-7; the match to TRBD1 covers 10 bases. Unmatched junction bases numbered 7, after V lost 0 bases and J lost 5 bases. CDR1 and CDR2 from the germline V gene are MGHRA and YSYEKL. CDR3 length: 16 residues. For the CDR3, the DNA is TGCGCCAGCAGCCAAGAACCCGGGACAGGGGCCCACGAGCAGTACTTC. Translation gives CASSQEPGTGAHEQYF.

The chain combines TRBV24-1 with TRBJ2-4, with D unclear. Germline CDR1 is KGHDR and CDR2 is SFDVKD. The ends were cut back, 5 bases at V and 3 bases at J, with 7 bases in the middle. The CDR3 is 13 residues long. The CDR3 is CATSAVLKNIQYF. In nucleotides, the CDR3 is TGTGCCACCAGTGCAGTACTCAAAAACATTCAGTACTTC.

The chain is built from TRBV29-1 and TRBJ2-7; unclear D gene. The CDR3 spans 12 residues. Germline V gene lookup returns CDR1 SQVTM and CDR2 ANQGSEA. Deletions cut 1 base from V and 2 bases from J, with 6 bases between. The DNA of the CDR3 is TGCAGCGTTGAAGGTGTTACCTACGAGCAGTACTTC. Its protein product is CSVEGVTYEQYF.

A few counts support this clonotype. This sequence joins TRBV7-2 and TRBJ2-3, with D hard to call. Germline CDR1 and CDR2: SGHTA and FQGNSA. Between the trimmed V and J ends, which lost 4 bases and 6 bases, there was a span of 14 bases. The CDR3 sequence is 14 residues long. CDR3 amino acids: CASSSGHWSDTQYF. For the CDR3, the DNA is TGTGCCAGCAGCTCCGGGCATTGGTCCGATACGCAGTATTTT.

This chain uses TRBV6-1 with TRBJ1-5; no reliable D call. Germline lookup yields CDR1 MNHNS and CDR2 SASEGT. There are 15 residues in the CDR3. The germline V and J ends were trimmed by 6 bases and 0 bases, with 12 bases remaining between them. The CDR3 nucleotides are TGTGCCAGCAGGGCTGGGATGGATAGCAATCAGCCCCAGCATTTT. Translating gives CASRAGMDSNQPQHF.

The chain employs TRBV30 and TRBJ1-4, with D unresolved. This CDR3 has 12 amino acids. Germline V gene lookup returns CDR1 GTSNPN and CDR2 SVGIG (reference sequence). V was shortened by 3 bases and J by 8 bases, with 10 bases between the two germline ends. The CDR3 is CAWSPQGEKLFF. The DNA of the CDR3 is TGTGCCTGGAGCCCACAAGGGGAAAAACTGTTTTTT. Together with reference TRBV30 and TRBJ1-4, the CDR3 gives the full variable domain: SQTIHQWPATLVQPVGSPLSLECTVEGTSNPNLYWYRQAAGRGLQLLFYSVGIGQISSEVPQNLSASRPQDRQFILSSKKLLLSDSGFYLCAWSPQGEKLFFGSGTQLSVL.

This chain connects TRBV7-2 to TRBJ2-5; D is perhaps TRBD1 (5 bases). CDR1 is SGHTA, CDR2 FQGNSA, per germline. V lost 1 base and J lost 5, with 11 bases in between. This CDR3 spans 14 amino acids. The CDR3 DNA reads as TGTGCCAGCAGCTTAGGGGCGCCAGGGGAGACCCAGTACTTC. Translated: CASSLGAPGETQYF.